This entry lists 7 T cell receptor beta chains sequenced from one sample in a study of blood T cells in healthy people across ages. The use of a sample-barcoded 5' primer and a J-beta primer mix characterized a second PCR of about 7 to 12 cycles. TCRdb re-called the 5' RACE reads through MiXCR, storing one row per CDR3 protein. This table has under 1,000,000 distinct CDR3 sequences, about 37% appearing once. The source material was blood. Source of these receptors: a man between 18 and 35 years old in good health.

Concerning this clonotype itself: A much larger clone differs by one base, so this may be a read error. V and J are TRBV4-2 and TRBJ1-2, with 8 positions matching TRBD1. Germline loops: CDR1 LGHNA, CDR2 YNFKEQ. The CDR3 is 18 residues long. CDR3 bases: TGTGCCCGCAGCCAAGGACCCAGGGGGCGAACCACTAACTATGGCTACACCTTC. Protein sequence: CARSQGPRGRTTNYGYTF.

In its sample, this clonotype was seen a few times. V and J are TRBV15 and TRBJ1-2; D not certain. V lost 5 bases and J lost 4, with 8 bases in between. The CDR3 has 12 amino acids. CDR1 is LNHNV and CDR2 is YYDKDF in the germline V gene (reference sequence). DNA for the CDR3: TGTGCCACCAGCGACCGTGGCTATGGCTACACCTTC. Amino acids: CATSDRGYGYTF.

The CDR3 DNA reads as TGCAGTGCTAGGGGGGGGCGGGTCGGAGAGTATAACGAGCAGTTCTTC. It translates to CSARGGRVGEYNEQFF. V is TRBV20-1 and J is TRBJ2-1; tentative D call: TRBD2 (7 bases). The germline gives CDR1 DFQATT, CDR2 SNEGSKA (reference sequence). CDR3 length: 16 amino acids. V was shortened by 3 bases and J by 10 bases, with 25 bases between the two germline ends.

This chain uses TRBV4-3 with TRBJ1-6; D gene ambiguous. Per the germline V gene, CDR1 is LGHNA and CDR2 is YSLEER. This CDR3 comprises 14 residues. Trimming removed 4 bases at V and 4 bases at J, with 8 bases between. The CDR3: CASSRADYNSPLHF. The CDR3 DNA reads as TGCGCCAGCAGCCGGGCAGATTATAATTCACCCCTCCACTTT.

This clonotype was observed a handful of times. CDR3 loop: CASKPKLFF. The CDR3 DNA reads TGTGCCAGCAAACCAAAACTGTTTTTT. V usage is TRBV6-2 or TRBV6-3 and J usage is TRBJ1-4; D ambiguous. This CDR3 comprises 9 residues. Germline-derived CDR1 and CDR2 are MNHEY and SVGEGT. Trimming removed 7 bases at V and 10 bases at J, with 4 bases between.

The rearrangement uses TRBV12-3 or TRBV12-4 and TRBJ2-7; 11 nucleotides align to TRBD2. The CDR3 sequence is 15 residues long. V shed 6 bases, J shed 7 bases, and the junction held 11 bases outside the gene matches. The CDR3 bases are TGTGCCAGCAGGGTAGCGGGGGGGGCCTACAATGAGCAGTACTTC. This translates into CASRVAGGAYNEQYF.

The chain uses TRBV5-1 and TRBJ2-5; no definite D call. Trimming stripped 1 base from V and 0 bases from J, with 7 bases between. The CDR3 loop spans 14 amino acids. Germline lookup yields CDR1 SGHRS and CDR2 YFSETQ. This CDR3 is CASSLFGNQETQYF. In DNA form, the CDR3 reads TGCGCCAGCAGCTTGTTTGGGAACCAAGAGACCCAGTACTTC.